This T cell receptor beta chain was captured in a study of blood T cell repertoires in COVID-19. As handled by the study authors: Estimates of nucleated cell counts were drawn from the amplification of reference gene primers. Clones were sequenced by immunoSEQ multiplex PCR, and TCRdb holds only the in-frame ones, with some missing. From that table come the V and J calls and clone size; the DNA was used to work out D and trimming. The sample has 250,000 to 300,000 clones, around 81% seen once. Trimming took off 1 base at V and 5 bases at J, with 11 bases between the two ends. The germline V gene has CDR1 SGHDN and CDR2 FVKESK. The CDR3 totals 15 residues.

This clonotype was sampled from a woman in her sixties or seventies with active or convalescent COVID-19. J is TRBJ1-4 and V is TRBV14; D unresolved. The sequenced material came from peripheral blood. CDR3 region: CASSQVEVPNEKLFF. In nucleotides, the CDR3 is TGTGCCAGCAGCCAAGTTGAGGTTCCAAATGAAAAACTGTTTTTT.